This TCR beta chain was identified in a study of T cell changes during pregnancy in multiple sclerosis. Only in-frame clones appear in the TCRdb table, and some are missing; sequencing was by immunoSEQ multiplex PCR. The repertoire holds about 75,000 clones, approximately 88% seen once, with about 0.9% in the top ten. The CDR3 has 14 amino acids. V was cut by 3 bases and J by 3 bases, with 8 bases left in between. Germline V gene sequence: CDR1 SGHAT, CDR2 FQNNGV. J is TRBJ2-2 and V is TRBV11-2; D possibly corresponds to TRBD1 (6 bases). The sequence came from a female donor in good health, enrolled as a control in a pregnancy study. This specimen consisted of peripheral blood, obtained in the first trimester of pregnancy. The CDR3 loop reads CASSLNRDTGELFF. CDR3 DNA: TGTGCCAGCAGCTTGAACAGGGACACCGGGGAGCTGTTTTTT.